This passage covers 27 T cell receptor beta chains from one sample sequenced in a study of siplizumab effects on memory and regulatory T cells. The method was immunoSEQ multiplex PCR; TCRdb's version includes in-frame clones alone and lacks a portion of them. This sample has about 100,000 clones, with roughly 94% found just once. Sequenced: Tregs sorted from blood. These receptors all come from a human donor in good health.

This clone was observed once. The chain recombines TRBV2 with TRBJ1-1; D remains ambiguous. Germline V CDR1 and CDR2: SNHLY, FYNNEI. V lost 7 bases, J lost 1 base, and 13 bases lay in between. The CDR3 loop spans 14 amino acids. Written as DNA, the CDR3 is TGTGCCAGCATGAGGGAAGGGAAGAACACTGAAGCTTTCTTT. Translation: CASMREGKNTEAFF.

V usage is TRBV6-5 and J usage is TRBJ1-4; D may be TRBD1 (5 bases). Germline V gene data show CDR1 as MNHEY and CDR2 as SVGAGI. Trimming left V 6 bases short and J 8 bases short, with 19 bases between. The length of the CDR3 is 15 residues. CDR3: CASSNTGHVGEKLFF. The DNA for the CDR3 is TGTGCCAGCAGCAACACCGGACATGTTGGGGAAAAACTGTTTTTT.

The CDR3 loop is CASSIGRLYEQYF. The DNA for the CDR3 is TGTGCCAGTAGTATCGGCCGTCTTTACGAGCAGTACTTC. The V gene is TRBV19, the J gene TRBJ2-7; D is ambiguous. Germline assignment: CDR1 LNHDA and CDR2 SQIVND (reference sequence). Trimming pared 3 bases from V and 4 bases from J, leaving 10 bases between. The CDR3 sequence is 13 residues long.

This chain joins TRBV5-4 and TRBJ1-1; D might be TRBD1 (6 bases). The V and J ends lost 2 bases and 4 bases respectively, with 15 bases between them. The CDR3 totals 15 residues. Germline CDR1 and CDR2: SGHNT and YYREEE (reference sequence). In DNA form, the CDR3 reads TGTGCCAGCAGCTTCGTCGGGGGGCGAGGCACTGAAGCTTTCTTT. It yields the protein CASSFVGGRGTEAFF.

This rearrangement joins TRBV4-1 to TRBJ2-5; 8 positions match TRBD1. In germline, CDR1 is MGHRA, CDR2 YSYEKL. With 0 bases clipped from V and 5 bases from J, the junction kept 17 bases outside the gene matches. The CDR3 has 19 amino acids. The CDR3 sequence: CASSQEGRGRTGILETQYF. The CDR3 DNA reads as TGCGCCAGCAGCCAAGAGGGAAGGGGGAGGACAGGGATTCTGGAGACCCAGTACTTC.

The CDR3 loop reads CASSLGPVGVTPYEQYF. CDR3 DNA sequence: TGTGCCAGCAGCTTAGGACCGGTGGGGGTGACGCCCTACGAGCAGTACTTC. The chain combines TRBV11-2 with TRBJ2-7; D possibly uses TRBD1 or TRBD2 (5 bases each). Per germline, CDR1 SGHAT and CDR2 FQNNGV. V dropped 1 base and J dropped 2 bases, with 18 bases sitting between them. The CDR3 sequence is 17 residues long.

The J gene is TRBJ2-2, the V gene TRBV5-1, with D possibly being TRBD1 or TRBD2 (6 bases each). V lost 4 bases to trimming and J lost 5 bases, with 18 bases between them. The CDR3 loop spans 16 amino acids. Looked up from germline, CDR1 is SGHRS and CDR2 is YFSETQ. CDR3 nucleotide sequence: TGCGCCAGCAGCGGGGGCTCACGGGGGTGGACCGGGGAGCTGTTTTTT. This sequence encodes CASSGGSRGWTGELFF.

The gene calls are TRBV6-1 and TRBJ2-7; 10 bases line up with TRBD1. The germline V gene has CDR1 MNHNS and CDR2 SASEGT. V shed 6 bases, J shed 4 bases, and the junction held 6 bases outside the gene matches. CDR3 length: 14 residues. In nucleotides, the CDR3 is TGTGCCAGCAGGCCGGGACAGGGGCTTTACGAGCAGTACTTC. Its translation: CASRPGQGLYEQYF.

The J gene is TRBJ1-2, the V gene TRBV7-9; 8 nucleotides match TRBD1. Looked up from germline, CDR1 is SEHNR and CDR2 is FQNEAQ (reference sequence). The CDR3 loop spans 15 amino acids. After removal of 5 bases from V and 5 bases from J, the junction contained 10 bases not matched to a gene. The CDR3 protein is CASSIDGTGPYGYTF. The CDR3 DNA follows: TGTGCCAGCAGCATAGACGGGACAGGTCCTTATGGCTACACCTTC.

The chain carries TRBV29-1 and TRBJ2-7, with TRBD2 matching over 9 bases. V lost 7 bases, J lost 3 bases, and 13 bases stayed unmatched. The CDR3 contains 15 residues. Germline V CDR1 and CDR2: SQVTM, ANQGSEA. CDR3: CSATLESSGIYEQYF. The CDR3 region has the DNA TGCAGCGCGACACTCGAATCTAGCGGGATCTACGAGCAGTACTTC.

In this sample, this clone turned up once. J is TRBJ1-3 and V is TRBV9; 9 bases align to TRBD1. Trimming took 5 bases from V and 3 from J; bases not matched to a gene: 9. The CDR3 consists of 16 residues. Germline V lookup: CDR1 SGDLS, CDR2 YYNGEE. The CDR3 here is CASRGPGQGVGNTIYF. As DNA, the CDR3 is TGTGCCAGCAGAGGACCGGGACAGGGAGTTGGAAACACCATATATTTT.

This chain joins TRBV5-4 and TRBJ1-2; 9 bases are a match to TRBD1. This CDR3 spans 14 amino acids. Germline lookup yields CDR1 SGHNT and CDR2 YYREEE (reference sequence). V lost 4 bases and J lost 7; bases outside the gene matches: 8. The CDR3 DNA is TGTGCCAGCAGCGGCGGGGACAGGGTGTCTGGCTACACCTTC. The encoded protein is CASSGGDRVSGYTF.

This sequence joins TRBV5-6 and TRBJ2-3, with 7 bases aligning to TRBD2. Germline values: CDR1 SGHDT, CDR2 YYEEEE. J was trimmed by 3 bases and V by 3 bases; bases with no gene match: 13. This CDR3 is 17 amino acids long. CDR3 protein: CASSSPILRRETDTQYF. In DNA form, the CDR3 reads TGTGCCAGCAGCTCCCCGATACTCAGGCGGGAGACAGATACGCAGTATTTT. Variable domain in full (rest from reference TRBV5-6 and TRBJ2-3): DAGVTQSPTHLIKTRGQQVTLRCSPKSGHDTVSWYQQALGQGPQFIFQYYEEEERQRGNFPDRFSGHQFPNYSSELNVNALLLGDSALYLCASSSPILRRETDTQYFGPGTRLTVL.

The chain uses TRBV4-1 and TRBJ1-4, with a possible D match to TRBD1 (5 bases). The CDR3 length is 15 residues. Trimming took off 5 bases at V and 5 bases at J, with 15 bases between the two ends. The V gene's germline CDR1 is MGHRA and CDR2 YSYEKL. The CDR3 reads CASSWDRQRNEKLFF. The CDR3 DNA sequence: TGCGCCAGCAGCTGGGACCGACAGAGAAATGAAAAACTGTTTTTT.

The chain couples TRBV6-1 to TRBJ2-6; the D gene is possibly TRBD1 (5 bases). This CDR3 contains 19 residues. V lost 2 bases, J lost 0 bases, and 17 bases lay in between. The V gene's germline CDR1 is MNHNS and CDR2 SASEGT. CDR3: CASSEPKVRTFSGANVLTF. In DNA form, the CDR3 reads TGTGCCAGCAGTGAACCCAAAGTCCGGACATTCTCTGGGGCCAACGTCCTGACTTTC.

The gene calls are TRBV6-1 and TRBJ1-1, with D unresolved. The germline V and J ends were trimmed by 1 base and 8 bases, with 8 bases remaining between them. Germline CDR1 and CDR2: MNHNS and SASEGT. The CDR3 spans 12 residues. The CDR3 here is CASSEGWTEAFF. In nucleotides, the CDR3 is TGTGCCAGCAGTGAAGGGTGGACCGAAGCTTTCTTT.

This sequence joins TRBV5-1 and TRBJ1-1; TRBD1 aligns across 10 bases. This CDR3 has 14 amino acids. J gave up 11 bases and V 4 bases, and 11 bases lay outside the gene matches. The germline V gene encodes CDR1 SGHRS and CDR2 YFSETQ. The CDR3 is CASSVDRGRRSAFF. The CDR3 DNA reads TGCGCCAGCAGCGTTGACAGGGGGCGAAGGTCGGCTTTCTTT. Variable domain in full (rest from reference TRBV5-1 and TRBJ1-1): KAGVTQTPRYLIKTRGQQVTLSCSPISGHRSVSWYQQTPGQGLQFLFEYFSETQRNKGNFPGRFSGRQFSNSRSEMNVSTLELGDSALYLCASSVDRGRRSAFFGQGTRLTVV.

The rearrangement joins TRBV11-1 to TRBJ2-3, with 10 bases identical to TRBD2. The ends lost 5 bases at V and 2 bases at J; junction bases unmatched: 7. The germline V gene encodes CDR1 SGHAT and CDR2 FQDESV (reference sequence). This CDR3 has 16 residues. The CDR3 DNA sequence: TGTGCCAGCAGCCCCCTAGCGGGAGTCTCCACAGATACGCAGTATTTT. It is translated as CASSPLAGVSTDTQYF.

The gene calls are TRBV27 and TRBJ2-1; TRBD2 matches at 7 bases. Germline values: CDR1 MNHEY, CDR2 SMNVEV (reference sequence). The CDR3 extends over 15 amino acids. The ends lost 3 bases at V and 15 bases at J; junction bases unmatched: 17. The DNA of the CDR3 is TGTGCCAGCAGTTTGAGTGGGGTCGAGCGGGATCCACGGTTCTTC. This codes for CASSLSGVERDPRFF.

V gene TRBV10-3 combines with J gene TRBJ2-7; no firm D call. Germline CDR1 and CDR2: ENHRY and SYGVKD. With 6 bases removed from V and 1 base from J, the gap between germline ends came to 10 bases. The length of the CDR3 is 13 residues. The CDR3 sequence is CAIRLPQSYEQYF. The CDR3 bases are TGTGCCATCAGGTTACCTCAATCCTACGAGCAGTACTTC.

The chain has TRBV28 and TRBJ2-1; 9 bases agree with TRBD2. This CDR3 has 15 amino acids. Germline CDR1 is MDHEN and CDR2 is SYDVKM. Trimming cost V 3 bases and J 4 bases; bases outside gene matches: 4. The CDR3: CASSLVTSGYNEQFF. The CDR3 DNA sequence: TGTGCCAGCAGTTTGGTGACTAGCGGTTACAATGAGCAGTTCTTC. Variable domain in full (rest from reference TRBV28 and TRBJ2-1): DVKVTQSSRYLVKRTGEKVFLECVQDMDHENMFWYRQDPGLGLRLIYFSYDVKMKEKGDIPEGYSVSREKKERFSLILESASTNQTSMYLCASSLVTSGYNEQFFGPGTRLTVL.

CDR3 loop: CASSIGRGRANQPQHF. The CDR3 nucleotides are TGTGCCAGTAGTATTGGAAGGGGCAGGGCCAATCAGCCCCAGCATTTT. The V call is TRBV19, the J call TRBJ1-5, with a tentative D call TRBD1 (5 bases). CDR1 LNHDA and CDR2 SQIVND come from the germline V gene (reference sequence). The V end lost 3 bases, the J end lost 3 bases, and 15 bases lay between the germline ends. CDR3 length: 16 residues. Full variable domain (missing parts from reference TRBV19 and TRBJ1-5): DGGITQSPKYLFRKEGQNVTLSCEQNLNHDAMYWYRQDPGQGLRLIYYSQIVNDFQKGDIAEGYSVSREKKESFPLTVTSAQKNPTAFYLCASSIGRGRANQPQHFGDGTRLSIL.

This clone was seen only once. The chain employs TRBV15 and TRBJ2-3; D ambiguous. Germline lookup yields CDR1 LNHNV and CDR2 YYDKDF (reference sequence). V was pared by 0 bases and J by 3 bases, with 4 bases between. The CDR3 totals 13 residues. CDR3 nucleotides: TGTGCCACCAGCAGAGACGGAACAGATACGCAGTATTTT. The encoded protein is CATSRDGTDTQYF.

J is TRBJ1-2 and V is TRBV4-1; D gene uncertain. The germline V and J ends were trimmed by 1 base and 5 bases, with 23 bases remaining between them. CDR3 length: 18 amino acids. Germline V gives CDR1 MGHRA, CDR2 YSYEKL. In DNA, the CDR3 is TGCGCCAGCAGCCAAGCGAAATCCAGACATGACCCCGCATATGGCTACACCTTC. Protein sequence: CASSQAKSRHDPAYGYTF.

The chain combines TRBV6-6 with TRBJ1-4; 8 positions agree with TRBD1. Looked up from germline, CDR1 is MNHNY and CDR2 is SVGAGI (reference sequence). With 2 bases clipped from V and 3 bases from J, the junction kept 2 bases outside the gene matches. This CDR3 has 15 amino acids. The CDR3 sequence is CASSYGQGANEKLFF. The CDR3 bases are TGTGCCAGCAGTTACGGACAGGGCGCTAATGAAAAACTGTTTTTT.

The chain combines TRBV30 with TRBJ1-4; D is unresolved. CDR3 size: 14 residues. Trimming cost V 3 bases and J 4 bases, with 12 bases left between them. Germline CDR1 GTSNPN, CDR2 SVGIG (reference sequence). The CDR3 nucleotides read TGTGCCTGGAGCGTCCGTCGGAGTAATGAAAAACTGTTTTTT. This sequence encodes CAWSVRRSNEKLFF.

V usage is TRBV19 and J usage is TRBJ1-5; 7 nucleotides line up with TRBD1. Trimming at V came to 7 bases and at J to 2 bases, leaving 8 bases not matched to a gene. The CDR3 consists of 15 residues. CDR1 and CDR2 (germline): LNHDA, SQIVND (reference sequence). CDR3 nucleotides: TGTGCCAGTAAGCCAGACAGGGTCCGCAATCAGCCCCAGCATTTT. Translation gives CASKPDRVRNQPQHF.